This T cell receptor beta chain stems from a study of T-cell reconstitution after alpha-beta-depleted transplantation in children. During its preparation, the TCRbeta library received unique molecular identifiers. MiXCR, run by TCRdb on the PCR reads, gives a single entry per CDR3 protein. Here the sample spans 400,000 to 500,000 distinct CDR3 sequences, around 9.9% being singletons. The junction had 15 bases not matched to a gene; V was cut back by 2 bases and J by 5 bases. The CDR3 is 18 amino acids. Germline V lookup: CDR1 SGDLS, CDR2 YYNGEE. This rearrangement joins TRBV9 to TRBJ2-5; TRBD1 aligns across 10 bases. This clonotype originated in a human donor who donated a stem cell graft to a child with acute myeloid leukemia. The sequencing used PBMCs from the stem cell graft donor, collected from the stem cell graft. CDR3 DNA: TGTGCCAGCAGCGTCGAGTACCACAACGACAGGGGGCGGGAGACCCAGTACTTC. Residues: CASSVEYHNDRGRETQYF. The whole variable domain, filled in from reference TRBV9 and TRBJ2-5, reads DSGVTQTPKHLITATGQRVTLRCSPRSGDLSVYWYQQSLDQGLQFLIQYYNGEERAKGNILERFSAQQFPDLHSELNLSSLELGDSALYFCASSVEYHNDRGRETQYFGPGTRLLVL.